The entry that follows covers one T cell receptor (beta chain) sequence. The antigen is undetermined. The record originates from a study of T cells after posttransplantation cyclophosphamide. The method was immunoSEQ multiplex PCR; TCRdb's version includes in-frame clones alone and lacks a portion of them. The sample lists tens of thousands of clones, just over 90% seen once, with 2.5% to 3% in the top ten. General study points: Recipient CMV seropositivity and CMV reactivation strongly tracked TRB clonality. Later blood repertoires were often dominated by clones from the donor CD8+ memory compartment. Tissue-infiltrating T cells from skin or gut overlapped little with blood T cells.

Source material: PBMCs. The source of this sequence is a woman in her thirties in good health and a related stem cell transplant donor.

Here the CDR3 DNA reads TGTGCCAGCAGCCAAGGACAGGGAAGCGTATACGAGCAGTACTTC. It encodes CASSQGQGSVYEQYF. The chain carries TRBV2 and TRBJ2-7, with 8 bases matching TRBD1. Unmatched junction bases numbered 11, after V lost 6 bases and J lost 4 bases. This CDR3 contains 15 residues. CDR1 is SNHLY and CDR2 is FYNNEI in the germline V gene.